A single sample gave rise to the 17 T cell receptor beta chains below, sequenced in a study. TCRdb independently ran MiXCR on the RT-PCR reads; one entry per CDR3 protein. This sample has almost 700,000 distinct CDR3 sequences, with 12% to 15% found just once. Source material: memory CD4+ T cells from blood. The receptors derive from a female donor in good health, serving as a healthy control.

The chain is built from TRBV20-1 and TRBJ1-1; no definite D call. Germline V gene data show CDR1 as DFQATT and CDR2 as SNEGSKA (reference sequence). The CDR3 runs 16 residues. V lost 3 bases to trimming and J lost 2 bases, with 19 bases between them. The CDR3 sequence is CSASSWVARTNTEAFF. DNA for the CDR3: TGCAGTGCTAGTTCCTGGGTGGCCAGGACCAACACTGAAGCTTTCTTT.

The table lists this clonotype with a few counts. The genes are TRBV20-1 and TRBJ2-6; TRBD1 is a possible D gene (5 bases). This CDR3 has 15 amino acids. V dropped 1 base and J dropped 1 base, with 8 bases sitting between them. Germline loops: CDR1 DFQATT, CDR2 SNEGSKA (reference sequence). CDR3 coding DNA: TGCAGTGCTAGAGCAAGGGGTTCTGGGGCCAACGTCCTGACTTTC. As protein: CSARARGSGANVLTF.

The V call is TRBV12-3 or TRBV12-4, the J call TRBJ1-6; D is undetermined. V was shortened by 5 bases and J by 6 bases, with 11 bases between the two germline ends. There are 14 residues in the CDR3. Written as DNA, the CDR3 is TGTGCCAGCAGTCCTGGGGTCAGTAATTCACCCCTCCACTTT. Translation: CASSPGVSNSPLHF.

This clonotype came up a few times. V is TRBV19 and J is TRBJ2-1; 13 bases match TRBD2. This CDR3 comprises 17 residues. Germline V gene data show CDR1 as LNHDA and CDR2 as SQIVND (reference sequence). Trimming removed 5 bases from V and 5 bases from J; junction bases left unmatched: 9. CDR3: CASSPPGLAGHNNEQFF. The CDR3 DNA reads as TGTGCCAGTAGTCCCCCGGGACTAGCGGGACATAACAATGAGCAGTTCTTC.

This clonotype was seen repeatedly, ten times or more. The chain is built from TRBV10-3 and TRBJ2-1, with 9 bases aligning to TRBD1. J gave up 4 bases and V 6 bases, and 4 bases lay outside the gene matches. Germline V lookup: CDR1 ENHRY, CDR2 SYGVKD. The CDR3 is made up of 14 amino acids. The CDR3 region is CAISTGGLYNEQFF. Here the CDR3 DNA reads TGTGCCATCAGCACAGGGGGCTTATACAATGAGCAGTTCTTC.

This clonotype has at least ten counts. The genes are TRBV20-1 and TRBJ1-5; D may be TRBD1 (5 bases). This CDR3 is 16 amino acids long. Trimming pared 0 bases from V and 5 bases from J, leaving 17 bases between. Germline V gene lookup returns CDR1 DFQATT and CDR2 SNEGSKA (reference sequence). The CDR3, as DNA: TGCAGTGCTAGAGATCCCCGGGGAGGGGACGATCAGCCCCAGCATTTT. It translates to CSARDPRGGDDQPQHF.

This chain connects TRBV16 to TRBJ1-4; D is uncertain. Deletions cut 5 bases from V and 3 bases from J, with 13 bases between. The CDR3 loop spans 15 amino acids. The germline gives CDR1 KGHSY, CDR2 FQNENV. CDR3 sequence (DNA): TGTGCCAGCAGCAGGTCCGGGATTTCTAATGAAAAACTGTTTTTT. This encodes CASSRSGISNEKLFF. Using reference TRBV16 and TRBJ1-4 for the parts outside the CDR3, the full variable domain is GEEVAQTPKHLVRGEGQKAKLYCAPIKGHSYVFWYQQVLKNEFKFLISFQNENVFDETGMPKERFSAKCLPNSPCSLEIQATKLEDSAVYFCASSRSGISNEKLFFGSGTQLSVL.

This chain links TRBV5-1 with TRBJ1-2; D ambiguous. V lost 0 bases and J 7 bases, leaving 7 bases between the germline ends. This CDR3 spans 12 amino acids. Per the germline V gene, CDR1 is SGHRS and CDR2 is YFSETQ. DNA for the CDR3: TGCGCCAGCAGCTTGGAGTTTGCTGGCTACACCTTC. It yields the protein CASSLEFAGYTF.

This clonotype occurred many times. The rearrangement joins TRBV7-2 to TRBJ2-7; weak D call: TRBD1 (6 bases). CDR3 length: 13 residues. The V end was cut by 2 bases, the J end by 4 bases, with 9 bases between. Germline V gene lookup returns CDR1 SGHTA and CDR2 FQGNSA. The CDR3 sequence is CASSLTRGYEQYF. The CDR3 coding sequence is TGTGCCAGCAGCTTAACCAGGGGTTACGAGCAGTACTTC. Full variable domain (rest looked up from reference TRBV7-2 and TRBJ2-7): GAGVSQSPSNKVTEKGKDVELRCDPISGHTALYWYRQSLGQGLEFLIYFQGNSAPDKSGLPSDRFSAERTGGSVSTLTIQRTQQEDSAVYLCASSLTRGYEQYFGPGTRLTVT.

This clonotype was seen repeatedly, ten times or more. The chain is built from TRBV20-1 and TRBJ2-7, with 8 bases that match TRBD2. This CDR3 has 15 residues. Germline CDR1 is DFQATT and CDR2 is SNEGSKA (reference sequence). The V and J ends lost 5 bases and 0 bases, in that order; junction bases with no gene match: 9. CDR3 DNA: TGCAGTGCTTGGAGCGGGGGACGAAGCTCCTACGAGCAGTACTTC. It yields the protein CSAWSGGRSSYEQYF.

The J gene is TRBJ1-2, the V gene TRBV12-3 or TRBV12-4; D gene uncertain. V was trimmed by 3 bases and J by 8 bases, leaving 10 bases between them. CDR3 size: 12 residues. The CDR3 spells CASSLPGVGYTF. The CDR3 DNA reads TGTGCCAGCAGTTTGCCCGGGGTCGGCTACACCTTC.

The chain joins TRBV19 to TRBJ1-5, with D uncertain. Between the trimmed V and J ends, which lost 0 bases and 7 bases, there was a span of 10 bases. This CDR3 has 14 residues. Germline V gene data show CDR1 as LNHDA and CDR2 as SQIVND (reference sequence). The CDR3 sequence: CASSIEGLRQPQHF. The CDR3 DNA reads as TGTGCCAGTAGTATAGAGGGTCTCCGGCAGCCCCAGCATTTT.

Notes on this clonotype: Since a much larger clone is just one base distant, this may be a read error. This chain uses TRBV29-1 with TRBJ1-1; 7 bases match TRBD1. The germline gives CDR1 SQVTM, CDR2 ANQGSEA. Unmatched junction bases numbered 12, after V lost 7 bases and J lost 1 base. The CDR3 runs to 15 residues. The DNA for the CDR3 is TGCAGCGCTAGCCCCGGGGACAGACCGAACACTGAAGCTTTCTTT. It yields the protein CSASPGDRPNTEAFF.

This clonotype appeared a few times. V and J are TRBV28 and TRBJ2-1; the D gene is possibly TRBD1 (5 bases). This CDR3 comprises 13 residues. Germline V lookup: CDR1 MDHEN, CDR2 SYDVKM. V lost 2 bases and J lost 15, with 17 bases in between. The CDR3 bases are TGTGCCAGCAGTTTAACACAGGCTCCCTATCCGTTCTTC. It encodes CASSLTQAPYPFF.

The chain joins TRBV9 to TRBJ2-6, with 8 bases identical to TRBD2. V was pared by 6 bases and J by 0 bases, with 2 bases of the junction left unmatched. Per germline, CDR1 SGDLS and CDR2 YYNGEE. This CDR3 has 15 amino acids. CDR3 loop: CASKSGSSGANVLTF. CDR3 DNA sequence: TGTGCCAGCAAGAGCGGGAGCTCTGGGGCCAACGTCCTGACTTTC.

This clonotype was observed a single time. The CDR3, as DNA: TGTGCCAGCACCCGATCTAGCGGGAGGGGCGAGCAGTACTTC. This encodes CASTRSSGRGEQYF. The chain couples TRBV2 to TRBJ2-7, with 12 nucleotides matching TRBD2. Per the germline V gene, CDR1 is SNHLY and CDR2 is FYNNEI. V dropped 7 bases and J dropped 6; count of bases not matched to a gene: 7. This CDR3 is 14 amino acids long.

This sequence joins TRBV18 and TRBJ1-1; no reliable D call. The length of the CDR3 is 15 residues. Germline CDR1 and CDR2: KGHSH and LQKENI. V lost 6 bases and J lost 2, with 16 bases in between. DNA of the CDR3: TGTGCCAGCTCCCTTGTCTCTGACGACAACACTGAAGCTTTCTTT. It yields the protein CASSLVSDDNTEAFF. Variable domain in full (rest from reference TRBV18 and TRBJ1-1): NAGVMQNPRHLVRRRGQEARLRCSPMKGHSHVYWYRQLPEEGLKFMVYLQKENIIDESGMPKERFSAEFPKEGPSILRIQQVVRGDSAAYFCASSLVSDDNTEAFFGQGTRLTVV.